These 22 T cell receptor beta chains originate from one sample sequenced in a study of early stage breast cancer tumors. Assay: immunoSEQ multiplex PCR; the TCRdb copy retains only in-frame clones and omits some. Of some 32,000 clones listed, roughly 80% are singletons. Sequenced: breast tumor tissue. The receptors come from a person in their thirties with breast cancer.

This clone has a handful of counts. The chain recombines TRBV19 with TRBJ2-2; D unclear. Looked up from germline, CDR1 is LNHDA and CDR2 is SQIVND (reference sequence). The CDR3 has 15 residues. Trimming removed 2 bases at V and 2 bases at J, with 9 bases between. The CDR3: CASSIYPDNTGELFF. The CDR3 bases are TGTGCCAGTAGTATATACCCCGACAACACCGGGGAGCTGTTTTTT.

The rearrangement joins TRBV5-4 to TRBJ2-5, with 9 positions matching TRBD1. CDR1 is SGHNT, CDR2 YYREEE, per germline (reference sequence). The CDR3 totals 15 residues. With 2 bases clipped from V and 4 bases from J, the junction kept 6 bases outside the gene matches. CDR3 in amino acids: CASSFVDRGRETQYF. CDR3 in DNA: TGTGCCAGCAGCTTTGTTGACAGGGGGAGAGAGACCCAGTACTTC.

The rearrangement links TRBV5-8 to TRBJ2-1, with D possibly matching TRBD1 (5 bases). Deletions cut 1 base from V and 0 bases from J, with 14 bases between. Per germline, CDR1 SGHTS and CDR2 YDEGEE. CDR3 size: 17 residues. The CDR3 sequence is CASSLYRGDGSYNEQFF. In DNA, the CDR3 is TGTGCCAGCAGCTTGTATAGGGGCGATGGCTCCTACAATGAGCAGTTCTTC.

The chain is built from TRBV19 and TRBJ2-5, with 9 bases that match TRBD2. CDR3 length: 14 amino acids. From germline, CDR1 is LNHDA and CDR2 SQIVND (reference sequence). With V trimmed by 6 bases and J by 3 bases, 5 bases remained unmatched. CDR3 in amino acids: CASRMTSGKETQYF. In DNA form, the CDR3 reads TGTGCCAGTAGGATGACTAGCGGTAAAGAGACCCAGTACTTC.

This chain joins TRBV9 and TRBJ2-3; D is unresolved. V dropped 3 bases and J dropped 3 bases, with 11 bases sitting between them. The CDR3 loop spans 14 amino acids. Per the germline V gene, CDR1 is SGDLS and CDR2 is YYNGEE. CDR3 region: CASSAPGGTDTQYF. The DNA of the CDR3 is TGTGCCAGCAGCGCGCCGGGCGGAACAGATACGCAGTATTTT.

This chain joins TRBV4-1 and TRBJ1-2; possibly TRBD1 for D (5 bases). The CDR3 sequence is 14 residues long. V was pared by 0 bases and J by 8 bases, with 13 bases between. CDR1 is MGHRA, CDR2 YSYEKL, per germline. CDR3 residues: CASSQDPGFTGYTF. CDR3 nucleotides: TGCGCCAGCAGCCAAGATCCAGGGTTCACGGGCTACACCTTC.

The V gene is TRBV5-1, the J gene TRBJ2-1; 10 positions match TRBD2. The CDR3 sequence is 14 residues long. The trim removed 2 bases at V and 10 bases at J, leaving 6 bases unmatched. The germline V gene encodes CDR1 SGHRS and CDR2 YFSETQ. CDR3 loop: CASSLVSGRGEQFF. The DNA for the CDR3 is TGCGCCAGCAGCTTAGTAAGCGGGAGGGGGGAGCAGTTCTTC.

In nucleotides, the CDR3 is TGTGCCAGCAGCGATATGGGGAAGGTCACTGAAGCTTTCTTT. Translating gives CASSDMGKVTEAFF. The genes are TRBV4-2 and TRBJ1-1, with D unclear. This CDR3 spans 14 amino acids. Trimming removed 5 bases from V and 4 bases from J, with 14 bases in between. Per the germline V gene, CDR1 is LGHNA and CDR2 is YNFKEQ.

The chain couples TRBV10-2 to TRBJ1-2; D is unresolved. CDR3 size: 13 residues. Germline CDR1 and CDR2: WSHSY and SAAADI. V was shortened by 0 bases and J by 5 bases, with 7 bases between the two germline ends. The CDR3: CASSESLGYGYTF. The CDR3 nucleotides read TGCGCCAGCAGTGAGTCCCTAGGGTATGGCTACACCTTC.

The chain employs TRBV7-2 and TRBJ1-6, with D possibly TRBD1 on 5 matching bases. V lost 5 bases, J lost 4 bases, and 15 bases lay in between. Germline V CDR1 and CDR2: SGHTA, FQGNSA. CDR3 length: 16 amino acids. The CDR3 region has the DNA TGTGCCAGCAGCCAGCGCGAGGCAGGGTATAATTCACCCCTCCACTTT. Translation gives CASSQREAGYNSPLHF.

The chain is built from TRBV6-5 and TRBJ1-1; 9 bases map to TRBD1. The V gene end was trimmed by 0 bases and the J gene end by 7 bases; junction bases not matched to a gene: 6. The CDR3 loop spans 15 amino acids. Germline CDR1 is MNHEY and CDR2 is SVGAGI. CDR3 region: CASSYSRQGDFEAFF. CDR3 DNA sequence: TGTGCCAGCAGTTACTCGAGACAGGGGGATTTTGAAGCTTTCTTT.

Here the CDR3 DNA reads TGTGCCAGCAGCTTAGACGGGGAATTAGGTTCACCCCTCCACTTT. It is translated as CASSLDGELGSPLHF. V and J are TRBV7-9 and TRBJ1-6; D call uncertain. Trimming removed 1 base from V and 9 bases from J, with 13 bases in between. The CDR3 sequence is 15 residues long. Germline V lookup: CDR1 SEHNR, CDR2 FQNEAQ (reference sequence).

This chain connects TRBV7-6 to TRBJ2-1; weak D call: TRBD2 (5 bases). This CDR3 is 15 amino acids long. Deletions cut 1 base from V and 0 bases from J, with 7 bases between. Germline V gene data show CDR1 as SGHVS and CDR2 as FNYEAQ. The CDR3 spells CASSLEGSSYNEQFF. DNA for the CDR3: TGTGCCAGCAGCTTAGAAGGGAGCTCCTACAATGAGCAGTTCTTC.

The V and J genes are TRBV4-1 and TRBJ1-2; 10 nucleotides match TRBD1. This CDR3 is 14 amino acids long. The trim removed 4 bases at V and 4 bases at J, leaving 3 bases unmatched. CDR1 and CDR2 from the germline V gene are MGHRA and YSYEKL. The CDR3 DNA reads TGCGCCAGCAGCCGAGACAGGGGGCCCTATGGCTACACCTTC. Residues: CASSRDRGPYGYTF.

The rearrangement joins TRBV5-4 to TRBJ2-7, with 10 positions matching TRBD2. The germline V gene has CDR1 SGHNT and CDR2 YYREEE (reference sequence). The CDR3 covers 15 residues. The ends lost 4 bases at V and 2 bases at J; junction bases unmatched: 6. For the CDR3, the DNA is TGTGCCAGCAGCCCTAGCGGGAGCGGACCCTACGAGCAGTACTTC. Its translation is CASSPSGSGPYEQYF.

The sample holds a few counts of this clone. CDR3 DNA: TGTGCCAGCAGCTTAGGGTCAGGGTTCAATCAGCCCCAGCATTTT. It is translated as CASSLGSGFNQPQHF. This chain uses TRBV7-2 with TRBJ1-5, with D maybe TRBD1 (5 bases). The germline CDR1 and CDR2 sequences are SGHTA and FQGNSA. Trimming removed 1 base from V and 3 bases from J, with 10 bases in between. This CDR3 has 15 amino acids.

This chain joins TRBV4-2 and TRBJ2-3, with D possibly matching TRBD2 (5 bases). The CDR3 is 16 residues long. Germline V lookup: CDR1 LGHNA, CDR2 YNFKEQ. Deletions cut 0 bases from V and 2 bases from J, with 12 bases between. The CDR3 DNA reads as TGTGCCAGCAGCCAAGAACACCGGGGATACACAGATACGCAGTATTTT. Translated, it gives CASSQEHRGYTDTQYF.

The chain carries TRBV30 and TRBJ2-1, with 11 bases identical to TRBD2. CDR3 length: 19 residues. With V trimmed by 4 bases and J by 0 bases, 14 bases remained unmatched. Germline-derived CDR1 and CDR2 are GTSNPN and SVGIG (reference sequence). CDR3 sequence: CAWNPLAGGYGRSYNEQFF. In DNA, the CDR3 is TGTGCCTGGAACCCTCTAGCGGGAGGATACGGGCGCTCCTACAATGAGCAGTTCTTC.

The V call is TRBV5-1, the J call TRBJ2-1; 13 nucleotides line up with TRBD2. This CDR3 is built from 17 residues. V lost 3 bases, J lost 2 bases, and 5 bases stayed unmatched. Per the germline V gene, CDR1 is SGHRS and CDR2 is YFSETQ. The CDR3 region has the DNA TGCGCCAGCAGCTCGACTAGCGGGAGGCTCACCTACAATGAGCAGTTCTTC. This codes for CASSSTSGRLTYNEQFF.

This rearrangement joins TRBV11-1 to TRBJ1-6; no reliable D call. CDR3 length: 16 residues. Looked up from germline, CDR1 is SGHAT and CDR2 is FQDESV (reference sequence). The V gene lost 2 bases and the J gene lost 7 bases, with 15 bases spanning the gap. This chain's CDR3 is CASSLNAEVRNSPLHF. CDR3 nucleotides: TGTGCCAGCAGCTTAAACGCGGAAGTGCGGAATTCACCCCTCCACTTT.

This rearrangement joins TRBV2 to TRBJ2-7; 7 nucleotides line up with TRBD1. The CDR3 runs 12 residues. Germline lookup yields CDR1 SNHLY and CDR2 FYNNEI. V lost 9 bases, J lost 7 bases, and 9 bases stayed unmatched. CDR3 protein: CARSQGSGEQYF. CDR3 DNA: TGTGCCAGGTCACAGGGGTCGGGGGAGCAGTACTTC.

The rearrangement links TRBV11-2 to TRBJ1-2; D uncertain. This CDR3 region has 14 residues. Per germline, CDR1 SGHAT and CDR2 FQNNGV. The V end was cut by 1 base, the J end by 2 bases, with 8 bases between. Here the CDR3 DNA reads TGTGCCAGCAGCTTAGCGGCGGGCAACTATGGCTACACCTTC. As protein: CASSLAAGNYGYTF.